In this sample, the clone carrying this T cell receptor (beta chain) turned up once. TCR beta sequencing was performed on blood CD8+ and CD4+ T cells. Negative isolation yielded the CD8+ and CD4+ T cells, while FACS enriched the TEMRA cells. Reverse transcription used roughly 0.5 to 1 ug RNA and random hexamers. TCRdb re-analysed the immunoSEQ multiplex PCR reads in MiXCR, keeping a single row per CDR3 protein. The profile shows around 300,000 distinct CDR3 sequences, 92% of them singletons. The entry originates in a study of CD8 T cells in Susac syndrome. Trimming left V 0 bases short and J 8 bases short, with 11 bases between. The CDR3 is made up of 14 amino acids. CDR1 and CDR2 from the germline V gene are SEHNR and FQNEAQ (reference sequence).

Material: CD4+ T cells from PBMCs. The chain employs TRBV7-9 and TRBJ2-1, with D hard to call. This clonotype was obtained from a human donor with multiple sclerosis. CDR3 amino acids: CASSLARPRHEQFF. The CDR3 nucleotides are TGTGCCAGCAGCTTAGCGCGTCCGCGGCATGAGCAGTTCTTC.